This T cell receptor beta chain comes out of a study of cytomegalovirus exposure and HLA in healthy donors. Study context: Most donors, 81% of around 400 genotyped, fell in the Caucasian-associated ancestry cluster.

Concerning this clone: Its cognate antigen is unknown.

This CDR3 is built from 14 residues. Germline CDR1 and CDR2: MNHEY and SMNVEV (reference sequence). The V end was cut by 0 bases, the J end by 0 bases, with 3 bases between. Study outcomes and limitations: Indistinguishable V segments such as TRBV6-2 and TRBV6-3 were excluded. In a later analysis, HLA-C alleles had the fewest associated TCRs, DRB1 alleles the most.

Vbeta (60) and Jbeta (13) primers were used in the PCR. This table comes from immunoSEQ multiplex PCR, and its TCRdb copy is limited to in-frame clones, with some not included. The sample lists about 130,000 clones, over 75% occurring once. This receptor was obtained from a man younger than 45 in good health and CMV-seronegative. This rearrangement joins TRBV27 to TRBJ1-5; D is unresolved. Sequencing was performed on PBMCs. This CDR3 is CASSLSYSNQPQHF. Written as DNA, the CDR3 is TGTGCCAGCAGTTTATCGTATAGCAATCAGCCCCAGCATTTT.